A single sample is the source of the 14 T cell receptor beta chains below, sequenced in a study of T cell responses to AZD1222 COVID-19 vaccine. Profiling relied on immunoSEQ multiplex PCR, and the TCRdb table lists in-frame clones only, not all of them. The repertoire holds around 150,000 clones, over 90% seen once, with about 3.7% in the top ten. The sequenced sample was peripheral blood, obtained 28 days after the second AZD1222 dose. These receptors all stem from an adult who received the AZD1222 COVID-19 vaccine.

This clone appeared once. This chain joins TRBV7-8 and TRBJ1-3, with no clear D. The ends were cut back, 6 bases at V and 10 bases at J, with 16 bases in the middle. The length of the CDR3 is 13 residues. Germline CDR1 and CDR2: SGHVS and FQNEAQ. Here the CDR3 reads CASSQVRKGTIYF. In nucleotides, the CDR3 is TGTGCCAGCAGTCAGGTCCGAAAGGGTACCATATATTTT. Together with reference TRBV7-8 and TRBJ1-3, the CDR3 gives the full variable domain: GAGVSQSPRYKVAKRGQDVALRCDPISGHVSLFWYQQALGQGPEFLTYFQNEAQLDKSGLPSDRFFAERPEGSVSTLKIQRTQQEDSAVYLCASSQVRKGTIYFGEGSWLTVV.

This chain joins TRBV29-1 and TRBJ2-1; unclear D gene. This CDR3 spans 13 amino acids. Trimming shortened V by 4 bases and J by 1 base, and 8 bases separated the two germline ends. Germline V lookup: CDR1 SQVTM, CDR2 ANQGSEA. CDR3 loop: CSVGGRSYNEQFF. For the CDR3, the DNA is TGCAGCGTTGGGGGTAGGTCCTACAATGAGCAGTTCTTC.

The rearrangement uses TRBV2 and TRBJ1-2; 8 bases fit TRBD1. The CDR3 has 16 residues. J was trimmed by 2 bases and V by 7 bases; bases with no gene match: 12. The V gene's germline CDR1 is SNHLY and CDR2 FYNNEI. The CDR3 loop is CASTGGGQAPNYGYTF. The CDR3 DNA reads TGTGCCAGCACAGGGGGCGGCCAAGCCCCCAACTATGGCTACACCTTC. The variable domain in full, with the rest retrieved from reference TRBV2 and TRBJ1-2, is EPEVTQTPSHQVTQMGQEVILRCVPISNHLYFYWYRQILGQKVEFLVSFYNNEISEKSEIFDDQFSVERPDGSNFTLKIRSTKLEDSAMYFCASTGGGQAPNYGYTFGSGTRLTVV.

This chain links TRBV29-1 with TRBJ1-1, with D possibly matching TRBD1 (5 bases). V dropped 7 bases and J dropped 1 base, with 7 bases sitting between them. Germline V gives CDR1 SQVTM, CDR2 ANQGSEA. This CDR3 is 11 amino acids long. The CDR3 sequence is CSGQGNTEAFF. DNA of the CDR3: TGCAGCGGTCAGGGGAACACTGAAGCTTTCTTT.

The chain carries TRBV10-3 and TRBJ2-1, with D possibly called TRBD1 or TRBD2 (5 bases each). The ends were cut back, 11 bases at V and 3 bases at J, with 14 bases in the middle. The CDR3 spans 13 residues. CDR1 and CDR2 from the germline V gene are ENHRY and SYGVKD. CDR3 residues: CASGQGNYNEQFF. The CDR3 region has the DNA TGTGCCTCGGGGCAGGGCAACTACAATGAGCAGTTCTTC.

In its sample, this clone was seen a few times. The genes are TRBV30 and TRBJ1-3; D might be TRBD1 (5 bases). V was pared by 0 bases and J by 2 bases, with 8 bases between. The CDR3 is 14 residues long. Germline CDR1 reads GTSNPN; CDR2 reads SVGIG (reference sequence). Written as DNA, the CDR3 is TGTGCCTGGAGTGTGGGGGGGACTGGAAACACCATATATTTT. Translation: CAWSVGGTGNTIYF.

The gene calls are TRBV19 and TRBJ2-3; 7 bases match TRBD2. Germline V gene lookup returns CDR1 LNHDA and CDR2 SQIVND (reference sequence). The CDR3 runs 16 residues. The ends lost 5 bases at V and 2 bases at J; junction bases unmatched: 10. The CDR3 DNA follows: TGTGCCAGTAGTCTTACTAGCGATTCGTACACAGATACGCAGTATTTT. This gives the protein CASSLTSDSYTDTQYF.

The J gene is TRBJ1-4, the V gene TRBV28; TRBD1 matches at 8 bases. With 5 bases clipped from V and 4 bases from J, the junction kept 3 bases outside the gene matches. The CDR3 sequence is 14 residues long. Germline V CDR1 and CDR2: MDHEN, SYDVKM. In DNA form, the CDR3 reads TGTGCCAGCAGTCGGACAGGGTTTAATGAAAAACTGTTTTTT. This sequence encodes CASSRTGFNEKLFF.

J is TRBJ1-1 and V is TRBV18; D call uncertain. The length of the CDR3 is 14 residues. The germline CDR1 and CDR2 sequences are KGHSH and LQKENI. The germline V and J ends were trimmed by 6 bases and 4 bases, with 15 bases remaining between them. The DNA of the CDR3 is TGTGCCAGCTCCCCGGTCGGGGTGACCACTGAAGCTTTCTTT. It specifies CASSPVGVTTEAFF.

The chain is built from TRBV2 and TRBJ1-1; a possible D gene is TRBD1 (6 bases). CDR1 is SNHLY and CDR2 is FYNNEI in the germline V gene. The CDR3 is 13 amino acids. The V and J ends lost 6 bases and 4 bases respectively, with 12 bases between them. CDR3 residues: CASRIGTSTEAFF. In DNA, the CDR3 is TGTGCCAGCAGGATCGGGACAAGCACTGAAGCTTTCTTT.

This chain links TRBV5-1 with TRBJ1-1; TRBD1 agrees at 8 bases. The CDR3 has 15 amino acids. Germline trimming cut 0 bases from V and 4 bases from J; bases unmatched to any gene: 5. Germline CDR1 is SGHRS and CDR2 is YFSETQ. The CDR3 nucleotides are TGCGCCAGCAGCTTGGCCGGAACAGGGGGCACTGAAGCTTTCTTT. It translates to CASSLAGTGGTEAFF.

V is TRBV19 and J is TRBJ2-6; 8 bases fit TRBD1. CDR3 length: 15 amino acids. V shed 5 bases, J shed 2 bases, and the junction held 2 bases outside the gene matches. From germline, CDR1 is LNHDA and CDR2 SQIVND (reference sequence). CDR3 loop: CASSEQGAGANVLTF. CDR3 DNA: TGTGCCAGTAGTGAACAGGGGGCTGGGGCCAACGTCCTGACTTTC.

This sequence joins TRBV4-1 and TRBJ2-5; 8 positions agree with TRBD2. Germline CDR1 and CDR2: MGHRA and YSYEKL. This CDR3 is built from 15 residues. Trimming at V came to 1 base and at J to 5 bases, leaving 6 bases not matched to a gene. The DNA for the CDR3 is TGCGCCAGCAGCCAAGGGAGCGGGGGCCGGGAGACCCAGTACTTC. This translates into CASSQGSGGRETQYF.

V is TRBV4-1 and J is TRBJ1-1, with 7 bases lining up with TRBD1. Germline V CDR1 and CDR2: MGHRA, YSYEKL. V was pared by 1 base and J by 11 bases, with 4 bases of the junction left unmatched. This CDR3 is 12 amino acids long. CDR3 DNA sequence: TGCGCCAGCAGCCAAGTTCCAGGGGGTGCTTTCTTT. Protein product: CASSQVPGGAFF.